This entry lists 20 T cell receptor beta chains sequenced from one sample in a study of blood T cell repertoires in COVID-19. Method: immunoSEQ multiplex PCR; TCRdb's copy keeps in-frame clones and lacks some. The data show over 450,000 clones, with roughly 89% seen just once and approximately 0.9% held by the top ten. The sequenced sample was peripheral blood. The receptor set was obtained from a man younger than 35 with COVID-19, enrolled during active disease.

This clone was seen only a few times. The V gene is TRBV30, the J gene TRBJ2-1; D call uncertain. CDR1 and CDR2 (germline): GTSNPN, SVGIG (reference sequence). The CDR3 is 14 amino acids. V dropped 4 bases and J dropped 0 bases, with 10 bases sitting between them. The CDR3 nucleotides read TGTGCCTGGACCTTACCGAGCTCCTACAATGAGCAGTTCTTC. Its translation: CAWTLPSSYNEQFF.

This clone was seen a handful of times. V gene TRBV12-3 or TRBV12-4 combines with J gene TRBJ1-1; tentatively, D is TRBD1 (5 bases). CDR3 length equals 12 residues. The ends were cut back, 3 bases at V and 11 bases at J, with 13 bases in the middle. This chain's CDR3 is CASSFSPGMAFF. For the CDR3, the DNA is TGTGCCAGCAGTTTCTCCCCAGGGATGGCTTTCTTT.

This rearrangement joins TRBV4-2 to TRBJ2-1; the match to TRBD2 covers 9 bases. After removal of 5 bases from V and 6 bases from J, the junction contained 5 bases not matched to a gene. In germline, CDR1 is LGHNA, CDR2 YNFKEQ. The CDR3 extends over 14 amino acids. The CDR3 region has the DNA TGTGCCAGCAGCAGTAGCGGGAGTGTCAATGAGCAGTTCTTC. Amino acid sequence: CASSSSGSVNEQFF.

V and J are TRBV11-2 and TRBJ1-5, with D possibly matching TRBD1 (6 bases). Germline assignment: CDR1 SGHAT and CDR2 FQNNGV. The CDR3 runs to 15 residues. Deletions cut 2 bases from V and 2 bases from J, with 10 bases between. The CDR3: CASSLQPGGNQPQHF. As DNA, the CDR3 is TGTGCCAGCAGCTTACAGCCAGGGGGCAATCAGCCCCAGCATTTT.

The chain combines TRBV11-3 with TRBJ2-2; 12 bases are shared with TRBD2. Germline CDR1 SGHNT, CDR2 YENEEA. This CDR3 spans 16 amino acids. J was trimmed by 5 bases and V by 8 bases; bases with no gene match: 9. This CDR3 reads CASHRLAGEVTGELFF. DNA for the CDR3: TGTGCCAGCCATCGACTAGCGGGAGAGGTAACCGGGGAGCTGTTTTTT.

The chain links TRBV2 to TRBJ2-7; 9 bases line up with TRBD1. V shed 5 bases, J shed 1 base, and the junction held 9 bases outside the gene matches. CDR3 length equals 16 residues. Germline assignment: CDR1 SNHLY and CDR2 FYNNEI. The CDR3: CASSTIGTGKSYEQYF. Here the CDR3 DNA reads TGTGCCAGCAGTACTATTGGGACAGGGAAATCCTACGAGCAGTACTTC.

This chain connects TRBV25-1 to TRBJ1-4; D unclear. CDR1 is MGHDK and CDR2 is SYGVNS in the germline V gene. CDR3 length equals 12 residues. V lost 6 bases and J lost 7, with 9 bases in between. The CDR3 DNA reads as TGTGCCAGCAGGGGAGGCCGTGAAAAACTGTTTTTT. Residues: CASRGGREKLFF.

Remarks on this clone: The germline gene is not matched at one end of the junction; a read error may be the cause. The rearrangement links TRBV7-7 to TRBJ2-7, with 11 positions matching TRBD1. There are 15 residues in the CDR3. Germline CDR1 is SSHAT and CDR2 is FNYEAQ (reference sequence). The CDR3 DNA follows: TGTGCTAGCAGCCTGGGACAGGGGGTGTCCTACGAGCAGTACTTC. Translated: CASSLGQGVSYEQYF.

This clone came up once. This CDR3 is CSASSRDSFYNSPLHF. CDR3 DNA: TGCAGTGCTAGTAGTAGGGACAGTTTTTATAATTCACCCCTCCACTTT. This chain uses TRBV20-1 with TRBJ1-6; 7 bases map to TRBD1. The germline gives CDR1 DFQATT, CDR2 SNEGSKA (reference sequence). CDR3 length: 16 amino acids. V was clipped by 3 bases and J by 4 bases; unmatched bases: 9.

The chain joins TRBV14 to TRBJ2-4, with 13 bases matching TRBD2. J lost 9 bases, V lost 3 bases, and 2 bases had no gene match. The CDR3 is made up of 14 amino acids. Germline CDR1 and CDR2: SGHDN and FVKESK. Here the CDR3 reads CASSHGLAGAIQYF. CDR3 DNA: TGTGCCAGCAGCCATGGACTAGCGGGAGCCATTCAGTACTTC.

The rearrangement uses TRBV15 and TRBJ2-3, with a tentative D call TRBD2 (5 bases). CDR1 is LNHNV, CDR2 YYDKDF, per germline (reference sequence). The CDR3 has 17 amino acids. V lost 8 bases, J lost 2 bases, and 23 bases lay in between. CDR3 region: CATSDGEADSITDTQYF. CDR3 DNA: TGTGCCACCTCAGACGGCGAGGCGGACTCAATCACAGATACGCAGTATTTT.

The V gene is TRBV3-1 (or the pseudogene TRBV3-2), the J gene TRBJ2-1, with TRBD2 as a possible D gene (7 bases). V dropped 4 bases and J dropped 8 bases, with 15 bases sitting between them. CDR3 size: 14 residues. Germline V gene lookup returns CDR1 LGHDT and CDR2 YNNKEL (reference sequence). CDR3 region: CASSPTLGGDEQFF. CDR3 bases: TGTGCCAGCAGCCCGACCTTAGGGGGGGATGAGCAGTTCTTC.

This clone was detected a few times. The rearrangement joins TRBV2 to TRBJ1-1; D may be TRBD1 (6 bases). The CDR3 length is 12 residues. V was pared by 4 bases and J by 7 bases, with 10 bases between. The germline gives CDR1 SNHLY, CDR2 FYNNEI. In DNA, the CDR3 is TGTGCCAGCAGTGCGGACAGCCATGAAGCTTTCTTT. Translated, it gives CASSADSHEAFF.

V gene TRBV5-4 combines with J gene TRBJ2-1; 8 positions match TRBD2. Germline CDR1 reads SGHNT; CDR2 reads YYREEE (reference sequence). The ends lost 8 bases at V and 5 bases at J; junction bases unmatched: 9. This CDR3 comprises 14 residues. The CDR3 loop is CASGKRGPDNEQFF. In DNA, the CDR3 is TGTGCCAGTGGAAAGCGGGGGCCCGACAATGAGCAGTTCTTC. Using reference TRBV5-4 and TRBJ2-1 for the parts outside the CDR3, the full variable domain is ETGVTQSPTHLIKTRGQQVTLRCSSQSGHNTVSWYQQALGQGPQFIFQYYREEENGRGNFPPRFSGLQFPNYSSELNVNALELDDSALYLCASGKRGPDNEQFFGPGTRLTVL.

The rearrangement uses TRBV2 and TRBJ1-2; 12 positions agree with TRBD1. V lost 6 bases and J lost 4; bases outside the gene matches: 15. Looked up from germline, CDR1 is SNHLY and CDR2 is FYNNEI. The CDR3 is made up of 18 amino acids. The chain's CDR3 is CASRAVRDRGPVPYGYTF. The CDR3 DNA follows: TGTGCCAGCAGGGCGGTAAGGGACAGGGGGCCCGTTCCCTATGGCTACACCTTC. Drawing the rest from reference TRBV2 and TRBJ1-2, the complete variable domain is EPEVTQTPSHQVTQMGQEVILRCVPISNHLYFYWYRQILGQKVEFLVSFYNNEISEKSEIFDDQFSVERPDGSNFTLKIRSTKLEDSAMYFCASRAVRDRGPVPYGYTFGSGTRLTVV.

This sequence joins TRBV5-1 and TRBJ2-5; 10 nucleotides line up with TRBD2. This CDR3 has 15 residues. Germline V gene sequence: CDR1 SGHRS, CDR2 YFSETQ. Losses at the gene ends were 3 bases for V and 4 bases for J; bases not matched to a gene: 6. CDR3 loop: CASSSQLAGIETQYF. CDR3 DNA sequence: TGCGCCAGCAGCTCGCAACTAGCGGGGATAGAGACCCAGTACTTC. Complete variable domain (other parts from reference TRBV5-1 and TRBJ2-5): KAGVTQTPRYLIKTRGQQVTLSCSPISGHRSVSWYQQTPGQGLQFLFEYFSETQRNKGNFPGRFSGRQFSNSRSEMNVSTLELGDSALYLCASSSQLAGIETQYFGPGTRLLVL.

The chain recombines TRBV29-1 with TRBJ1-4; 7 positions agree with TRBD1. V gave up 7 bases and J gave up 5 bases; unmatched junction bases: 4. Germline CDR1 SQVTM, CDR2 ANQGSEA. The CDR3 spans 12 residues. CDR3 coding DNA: TGCAGCGCCGGGACAGACAATGAAAAACTGTTTTTT. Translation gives CSAGTDNEKLFF.

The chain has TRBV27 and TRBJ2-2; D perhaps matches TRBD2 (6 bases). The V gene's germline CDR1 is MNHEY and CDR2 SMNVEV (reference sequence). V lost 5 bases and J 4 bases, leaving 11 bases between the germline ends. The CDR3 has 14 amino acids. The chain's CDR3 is CASSLGRGTGELFF. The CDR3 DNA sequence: TGTGCCAGCAGTCTAGGGCGGGGCACCGGGGAGCTGTTTTTT.

The CDR3 nucleotides are TGTGCCAGCAGCCAAGCGGGGAACATTCAGTACTTC. This sequence encodes CASSQAGNIQYF. This chain joins TRBV3-1 (or the pseudogene TRBV3-2) and TRBJ2-4; possible D gene TRBD2, 5 bases. CDR1 is LGHDT, CDR2 YNNKEL, per germline (reference sequence). This CDR3 has 12 residues. The V gene lost 1 base and the J gene lost 7 bases, with 5 bases spanning the gap.

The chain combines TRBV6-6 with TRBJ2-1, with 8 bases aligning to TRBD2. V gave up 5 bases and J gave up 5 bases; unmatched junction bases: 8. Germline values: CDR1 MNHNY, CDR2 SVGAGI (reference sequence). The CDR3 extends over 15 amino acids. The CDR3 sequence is CASSARLASHNEQFF. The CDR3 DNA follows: TGTGCCAGCAGTGCCCGACTAGCGTCCCACAATGAGCAGTTCTTC.